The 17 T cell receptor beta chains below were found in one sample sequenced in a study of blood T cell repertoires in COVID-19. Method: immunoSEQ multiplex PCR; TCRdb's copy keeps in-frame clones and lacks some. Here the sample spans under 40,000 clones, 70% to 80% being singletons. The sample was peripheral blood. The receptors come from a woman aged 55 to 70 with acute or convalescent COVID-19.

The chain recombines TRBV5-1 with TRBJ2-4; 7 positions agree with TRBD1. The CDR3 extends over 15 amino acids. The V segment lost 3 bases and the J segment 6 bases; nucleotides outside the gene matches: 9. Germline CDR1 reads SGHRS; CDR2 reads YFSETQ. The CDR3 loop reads CASSSSGTVSNIQYF. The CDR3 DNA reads TGCGCCAGCAGCTCCTCCGGGACAGTCTCAAACATTCAGTACTTC.

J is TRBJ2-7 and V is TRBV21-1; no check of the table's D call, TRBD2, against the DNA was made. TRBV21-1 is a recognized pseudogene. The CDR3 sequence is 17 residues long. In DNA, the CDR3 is TGTGCCCCATCACTTATCCCGTGGCAGCGCACCCTCTACGAGCAGTACTTC. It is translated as CAPSLIPWQRTLYEQYF.

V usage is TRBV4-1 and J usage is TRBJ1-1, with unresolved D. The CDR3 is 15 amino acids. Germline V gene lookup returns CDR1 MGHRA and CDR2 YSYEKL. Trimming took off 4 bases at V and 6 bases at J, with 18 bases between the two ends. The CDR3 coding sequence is TGCGCCAGCAGCCCCGGGCCGACTACCGTGGCTGAAGCTTTCTTT. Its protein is CASSPGPTTVAEAFF.

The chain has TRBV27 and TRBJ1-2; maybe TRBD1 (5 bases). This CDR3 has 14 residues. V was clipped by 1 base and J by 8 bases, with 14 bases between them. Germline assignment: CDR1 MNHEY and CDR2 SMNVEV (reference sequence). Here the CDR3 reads CASSLFGRVTGYTF. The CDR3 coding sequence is TGTGCCAGCAGTTTATTCGGCAGGGTAACGGGCTACACCTTC.

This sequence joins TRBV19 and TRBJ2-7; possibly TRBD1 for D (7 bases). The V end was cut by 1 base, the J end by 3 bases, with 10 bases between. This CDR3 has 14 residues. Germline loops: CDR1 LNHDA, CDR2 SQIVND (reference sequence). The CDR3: CASSIGQGGYEQYF. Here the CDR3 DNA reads TGTGCCAGTAGTATAGGACAGGGAGGCTACGAGCAGTACTTC.

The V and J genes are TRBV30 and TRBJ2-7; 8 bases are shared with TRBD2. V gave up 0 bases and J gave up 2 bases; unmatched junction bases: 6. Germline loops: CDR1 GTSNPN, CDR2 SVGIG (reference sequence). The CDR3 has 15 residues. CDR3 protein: CAWSVQRGGPYEQYF. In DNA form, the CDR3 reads TGTGCCTGGAGTGTACAACGGGGGGGCCCCTACGAGCAGTACTTC.

DNA of the CDR3: TGTGCCAGCAGCCCCAAAAGCCCCCCGACAGGAGACTATGGCTACACCTTC. Translating gives CASSPKSPPTGDYGYTF. This chain uses TRBV4-2 with TRBJ1-2; possibly TRBD1 for D (6 bases). CDR3 length equals 17 residues. V lost 4 bases and J lost 3, with 21 bases in between. Germline V gene lookup returns CDR1 LGHNA and CDR2 YNFKEQ.

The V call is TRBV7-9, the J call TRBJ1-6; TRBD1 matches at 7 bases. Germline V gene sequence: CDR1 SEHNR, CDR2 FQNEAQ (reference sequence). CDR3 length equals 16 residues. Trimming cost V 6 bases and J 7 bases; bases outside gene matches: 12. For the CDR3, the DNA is TGTGCCAGCAGATCCGGGACAGCAGTCCCCAATTCACCCCTCCACTTT. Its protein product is CASRSGTAVPNSPLHF.

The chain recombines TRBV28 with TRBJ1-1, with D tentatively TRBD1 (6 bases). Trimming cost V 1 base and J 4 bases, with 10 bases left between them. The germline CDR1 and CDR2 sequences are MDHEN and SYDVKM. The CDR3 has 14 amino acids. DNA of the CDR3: TGTGCCAGCAGTTTATACAGGGAAGGCACTGAAGCTTTCTTT. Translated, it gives CASSLYREGTEAFF.

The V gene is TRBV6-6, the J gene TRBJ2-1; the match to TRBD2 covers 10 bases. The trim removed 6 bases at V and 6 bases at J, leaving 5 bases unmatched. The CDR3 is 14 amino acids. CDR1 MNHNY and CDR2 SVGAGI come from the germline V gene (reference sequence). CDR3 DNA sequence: TGTGCCAGCAGATCAGCGGGGGGGGTCAATGAGCAGTTCTTC. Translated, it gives CASRSAGGVNEQFF.

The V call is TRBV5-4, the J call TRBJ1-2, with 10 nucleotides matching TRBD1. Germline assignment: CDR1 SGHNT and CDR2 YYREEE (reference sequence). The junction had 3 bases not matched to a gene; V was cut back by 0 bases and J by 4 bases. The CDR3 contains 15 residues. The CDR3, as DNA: TGTGCCAGCAGCTTGGCCGGACAGGGGGGCTATGGCTACACCTTC. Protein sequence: CASSLAGQGGYGYTF.

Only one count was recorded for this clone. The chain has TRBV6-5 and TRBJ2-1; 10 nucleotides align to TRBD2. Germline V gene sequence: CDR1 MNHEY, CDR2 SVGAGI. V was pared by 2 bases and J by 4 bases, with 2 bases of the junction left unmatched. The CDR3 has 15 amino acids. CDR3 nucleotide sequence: TGTGCCAGCAGTTACCTAGCGGGGGTTTACAATGAGCAGTTCTTC. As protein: CASSYLAGVYNEQFF.

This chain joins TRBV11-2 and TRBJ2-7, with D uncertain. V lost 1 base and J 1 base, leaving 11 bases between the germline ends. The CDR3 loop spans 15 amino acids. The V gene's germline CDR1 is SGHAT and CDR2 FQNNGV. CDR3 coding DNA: TGTGCCAGCAGCTTAGGAAGTGGCAGATCCTACGAGCAGTACTTC. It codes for CASSLGSGRSYEQYF.

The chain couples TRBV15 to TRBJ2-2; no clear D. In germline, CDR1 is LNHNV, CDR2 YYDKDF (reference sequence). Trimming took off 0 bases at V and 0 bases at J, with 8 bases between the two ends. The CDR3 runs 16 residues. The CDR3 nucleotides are TGTGCCACCAGCAGAGACACTACAACGAACACCGGGGAGCTGTTTTTT. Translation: CATSRDTTTNTGELFF.

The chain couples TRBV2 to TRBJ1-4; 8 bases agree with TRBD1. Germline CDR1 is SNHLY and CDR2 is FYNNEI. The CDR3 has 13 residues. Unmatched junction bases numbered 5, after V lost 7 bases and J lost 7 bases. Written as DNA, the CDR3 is TGTGCCAGCAACGAACAGGGGGGTGAAAAACTGTTTTTT. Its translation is CASNEQGGEKLFF.

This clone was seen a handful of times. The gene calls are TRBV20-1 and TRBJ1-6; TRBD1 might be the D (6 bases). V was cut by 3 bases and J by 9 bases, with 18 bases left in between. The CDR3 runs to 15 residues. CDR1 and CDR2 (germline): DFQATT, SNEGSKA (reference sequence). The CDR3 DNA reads TGCAGTGCTAGTCGGGTCAAGGGGGTGGGTTCACCCCTCCACTTT. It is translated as CSASRVKGVGSPLHF.

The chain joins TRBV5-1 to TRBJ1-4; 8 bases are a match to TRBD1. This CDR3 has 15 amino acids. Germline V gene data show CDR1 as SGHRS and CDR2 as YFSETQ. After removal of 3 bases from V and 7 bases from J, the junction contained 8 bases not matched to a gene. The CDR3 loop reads CASSSATGVIEKLFF. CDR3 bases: TGCGCCAGCAGCTCCGCGACAGGGGTGATTGAAAAACTGTTTTTT.